The clone carrying this T cell receptor (beta chain) appeared once. Its antigen is unknown. This record belongs to a study of shared clonotypes between healthy human individuals. Study context: Donors consisted of two women and three men between 18 and 49. Study findings and constraints: Sampling was confined to blood; repertoires within tissues likely differ.

Sequencing was at deep level. Sequenced by immunoSEQ multiplex PCR; TCRdb stores in-frame clones only, minus some. The sample has some 320,000 clones, roughly 84% seen once. The sequence came from a young man in good health. Sequencing used memory CD8+ T cells sorted from blood. The subset was: CD45RO+ cells pooled with CCR7-negative TemRA cells.

The CDR3 is CASSLRQGYTEAFF. CDR3 coding DNA: TGTGCCAGTAGTCTGCGACAGGGTTACACTGAAGCTTTCTTT. The chain is built from TRBV19 and TRBJ1-1; the match to TRBD1 covers 7 bases. The CDR3 covers 14 residues. The germline V gene has CDR1 LNHDA and CDR2 SQIVND (reference sequence). V was pared by 5 bases and J by 3 bases, with 6 bases of the junction left unmatched.